The 32 T cell receptor beta chains presented below share a single source sample, sequenced in a study of blood T cell repertoires in COVID-19. Only in-frame clones appear in the TCRdb table, and some are missing; sequencing was by immunoSEQ multiplex PCR. The profile covers 150,000 to 200,000 clones, with 85% appearing a single time and 6.5% to 9% taken by the ten largest. The source material was peripheral blood. Receptors were obtained from a woman of 80 years or more with COVID-19, enrolled during active disease.

CDR3 amino acids: CASSIRQGTEAFF. CDR3 DNA sequence: TGTGCCAGCAGCATCCGACAGGGCACTGAAGCTTTCTTT. The V and J genes are TRBV7-9 and TRBJ1-1; 7 positions match TRBD1. Germline loops: CDR1 SEHNR, CDR2 FQNEAQ (reference sequence). The CDR3 contains 13 residues. V lost 5 bases and J lost 4; bases outside the gene matches: 4. The full variable domain, in which reference TRBV7-9 and TRBJ1-1 provide the parts outside the CDR3, is DTGVSQNPRHKITKRGQNVTFRCDPISEHNRLYWYRQTLGQGPEFLTYFQNEAQLEKSRLLSDRFSAERPKGSFSTLEIQRTEQGDSAMYLCASSIRQGTEAFFGQGTRLTVV.

The CDR3 bases are TGTGCCAGCAGCCAAGGCCCCAGGGGATATGGCTACACCTTC. This encodes CASSQGPRGYGYTF. The chain has TRBV3-1 (or the pseudogene TRBV3-2) and TRBJ1-2; D may be TRBD1 (6 bases). CDR1 is LGHDT, CDR2 YNNKEL, per germline (reference sequence). The CDR3 covers 14 residues. Trimming left V 1 base short and J 5 bases short, with 11 bases between.

This clone has a single count. V gene TRBV5-1 combines with J gene TRBJ1-6; 9 nucleotides align to TRBD1. This CDR3 is built from 15 residues. Germline assignment: CDR1 SGHRS and CDR2 YFSETQ. With 0 bases clipped from V and 9 bases from J, the junction kept 4 bases outside the gene matches. CDR3 sequence (DNA): TGCGCCAGCAGCTTGGAGGACAGGGGAGTTTCACCCCTCCACTTT. It encodes CASSLEDRGVSPLHF.

The J gene is TRBJ2-5, the V gene TRBV5-1; TRBD1 agrees at 7 bases. V shed 4 bases and J 5 bases; nucleotides not matched to a gene: 17. The V gene's germline CDR1 is SGHRS and CDR2 YFSETQ. The CDR3 covers 17 residues. CDR3 bases: TGCGCCAGCAGCGTTCGGGACAGCGCATTGGGTCTGGAGACCCAGTACTTC. Translated, it gives CASSVRDSALGLETQYF. Full variable domain (outside the CDR3, taken from reference TRBV5-1 and TRBJ2-5): KAGVTQTPRYLIKTRGQQVTLSCSPISGHRSVSWYQQTPGQGLQFLFEYFSETQRNKGNFPGRFSGRQFSNSRSEMNVSTLELGDSALYLCASSVRDSALGLETQYFGPGTRLLVL.

J is TRBJ1-3 and V is TRBV3-1 (or the pseudogene TRBV3-2); unclear D gene. Trimming took off 1 base at V and 0 bases at J, with 10 bases between the two ends. Germline CDR1 LGHDT, CDR2 YNNKEL (reference sequence). The CDR3 is 16 residues long. The CDR3 reads CASSQGTRLSGNTIYF. The DNA for the CDR3 is TGTGCCAGCAGCCAAGGAACCAGGCTCTCTGGAAACACCATATATTTT.

The chain employs TRBV29-1 and TRBJ2-5; tentatively, D is TRBD2 (7 bases). Trimming took 7 bases from V and 1 from J, leaving 19 bases between them. CDR3 length equals 15 residues. Germline lookup yields CDR1 SQVTM and CDR2 ANQGSEA. The CDR3 is CSAGAGRGFQETQYF. The DNA of the CDR3 is TGCAGCGCGGGGGCCGGGCGGGGGTTCCAAGAGACCCAGTACTTC.

The chain carries TRBV6-5 and TRBJ1-2, with TRBD1 as a possible D gene (6 bases). In germline, CDR1 is MNHEY, CDR2 SVGAGI. Trimming left V 1 base short and J 4 bases short, with 13 bases between. The CDR3 consists of 15 residues. The CDR3 DNA reads as TGTGCCAGCAGTTACTTATTAGGACAGCGCTATGGCTACACCTTC. Translating gives CASSYLLGQRYGYTF.

This chain connects TRBV19 to TRBJ1-3; a weak D match, TRBD1 (6 bases). Germline values: CDR1 LNHDA, CDR2 SQIVND (reference sequence). Trimming took off 4 bases at V and 0 bases at J, with 13 bases between the two ends. The CDR3 contains 16 residues. The CDR3 region has the DNA TGTGCCAGTAGTAGCACCTCGGGACACTCTGGAAACACCATATATTTT. Residues: CASSSTSGHSGNTIYF.

The rearrangement links TRBV19 to TRBJ1-2, with D perhaps matching TRBD1 (5 bases). The ends were cut back, 4 bases at V and 7 bases at J, with 10 bases in the middle. The germline V gene has CDR1 LNHDA and CDR2 SQIVND (reference sequence). The CDR3 is made up of 12 amino acids. CDR3 nucleotide sequence: TGTGCCAGTAGTAGGCTGGGGCTTGGCTACACCTTC. Translation: CASSRLGLGYTF.

The chain couples TRBV2 to TRBJ1-4; D not certain. CDR3 length equals 14 residues. Germline-derived CDR1 and CDR2 are SNHLY and FYNNEI. V lost 6 bases to trimming and J lost 2 bases, with 10 bases between them. The CDR3 DNA is TGTGCCAGCAGGTACAGTGAGACTAATGAAAAACTGTTTTTT. Translated, it gives CASRYSETNEKLFF.

V usage is TRBV2 and J usage is TRBJ2-1, with TRBD2 matching 7 bases. The V and J ends lost 8 bases and 12 bases, in that order; junction bases with no gene match: 13. There are 13 residues in the CDR3. The germline gives CDR1 SNHLY, CDR2 FYNNEI. CDR3 nucleotide sequence: TGTGCCAGCGGGGGGGACCCCGGTTTGGGGCAGTTCTTC. This sequence encodes CASGGDPGLGQFF. The variable domain in full, completed from reference TRBV2 and TRBJ2-1, reads EPEVTQTPSHQVTQMGQEVILRCVPISNHLYFYWYRQILGQKVEFLVSFYNNEISEKSEIFDDQFSVERPDGSNFTLKIRSTKLEDSAMYFCASGGDPGLGQFFGPGTRLTVL.

The V gene is TRBV6-1, the J gene TRBJ1-1; D gene uncertain. Germline loops: CDR1 MNHNS, CDR2 SASEGT. V lost 0 bases and J lost 9, with 11 bases in between. The CDR3 is 13 amino acids. CDR3 sequence reads: CASSEAGRIKAFF. The DNA of the CDR3 is TGTGCCAGCAGTGAAGCGGGCAGGATAAAAGCTTTCTTT.

The V gene is TRBV5-1, the J gene TRBJ1-2; 10 bases align to TRBD1. V dropped 4 bases and J dropped 1; count of bases not matched to a gene: 1. The CDR3 is 14 residues long. Per the germline V gene, CDR1 is SGHRS and CDR2 is YFSETQ. CDR3 nucleotides: TGCGCCAGCAGCCGGACAGGGGGTAACTATGGCTACACCTTC. Translating it yields CASSRTGGNYGYTF.

This clone was seen repeatedly, ten times or more. V gene TRBV28 combines with J gene TRBJ2-1, with 9 bases fitting TRBD2. Trimming cost V 7 bases and J 6 bases; bases outside gene matches: 10. From germline, CDR1 is MDHEN and CDR2 SYDVKM. This CDR3 has 15 amino acids. The CDR3 spells CASIVGGRAINEQFF. The DNA of the CDR3 is TGTGCCAGCATAGTAGGCGGGAGGGCCATCAATGAGCAGTTCTTC.

The chain is built from TRBV13 and TRBJ1-3; no firm D call. The V gene lost 0 bases and the J gene lost 7 bases, with 7 bases spanning the gap. The CDR3 is made up of 13 amino acids. Germline CDR1 PRHDT, CDR2 FYEKMQ (reference sequence). The CDR3 DNA sequence: TGTGCCAGCAGCTTAGGTATGGCCAACACCATATATTTT. Its protein is CASSLGMANTIYF.

This chain connects TRBV9 to TRBJ2-7; D uncertain. The CDR3 loop spans 15 amino acids. Trimming took off 0 bases at V and 1 base at J, with 11 bases between the two ends. From germline, CDR1 is SGDLS and CDR2 YYNGEE. CDR3 in DNA: TGTGCCAGCAGCGTAGACAGTATTACTTCCTACGAGCAGTACTTC. It is translated as CASSVDSITSYEQYF.

This clone is a singleton in its sample. The rearrangement uses TRBV19 and TRBJ1-2; the D gene is possibly TRBD1 (6 bases). Germline values: CDR1 LNHDA, CDR2 SQIVND (reference sequence). V dropped 7 bases and J dropped 4 bases, with 19 bases sitting between them. The CDR3 consists of 15 residues. The CDR3 is CASIPGWGRSYGYTF. The CDR3 DNA follows: TGTGCCAGTATCCCTGGTTGGGGGCGCAGCTATGGCTACACCTTC.

The rearrangement uses TRBV5-5 and TRBJ1-5, with TRBD1 identical over 7 bases. CDR3 length: 14 residues. V was pared by 0 bases and J by 7 bases, with 4 bases of the junction left unmatched. The germline CDR1 and CDR2 sequences are SGHKS and YYEKEE (reference sequence). For the CDR3, the DNA is TGTGCCAGCAGCTTGGTACAGGGGTGGCAGCCCCAGCATTTT. Its translation: CASSLVQGWQPQHF. The complete variable domain, with remaining parts taken from reference TRBV5-5 and TRBJ1-5, reads DAGVTQSPTHLIKTRGQQVTLRCSPISGHKSVSWYQQVLGQGPQFIFQYYEKEERGRGNFPDRFSARQFPNYSSELNVNALLLGDSALYLCASSLVQGWQPQHFGDGTRLSIL.

This clone appeared a few times. The DNA for the CDR3 is TGTGCCAGTAGGACTTTTAGCGGGGTTTGGGAGCAGTACTTC. As protein: CASRTFSGVWEQYF. V is TRBV6-5 and J is TRBJ2-7, with 8 bases fitting TRBD2. Per the germline V gene, CDR1 is MNHEY and CDR2 is SVGAGI. With V trimmed by 9 bases and J by 7 bases, 14 bases remained unmatched. CDR3 size: 14 residues.

The CDR3 loop is CAISEGQGDVYGYTF. The CDR3 nucleotides read TGTGCCATCAGTGAGGGACAGGGAGACGTCTATGGCTACACCTTC. The V call is TRBV10-3, the J call TRBJ1-2, with 8 bases fitting TRBD1. Looked up from germline, CDR1 is ENHRY and CDR2 is SYGVKD. V was pared by 2 bases and J by 4 bases, with 6 bases of the junction left unmatched. This CDR3 is 15 amino acids long.

The chain joins TRBV4-1 to TRBJ2-5; TRBD2 matches at 7 bases. V was pared by 3 bases and J by 2 bases, with 6 bases of the junction left unmatched. This CDR3 is 15 amino acids long. CDR1 is MGHRA and CDR2 is YSYEKL in the germline V gene. The CDR3 DNA reads TGCGCCAGCAGCCACCCCGGGGGAGGGCAAGAGACCCAGTACTTC. Its translation is CASSHPGGGQETQYF.

V and J are TRBV7-2 and TRBJ2-3, with TRBD2 matching over 10 bases. V trimming: 4 bases; J trimming: 0 bases; junction bases outside the gene matches: 4. CDR1 is SGHTA and CDR2 is FQGNSA in the germline V gene. The CDR3 sequence is 16 residues long. The CDR3, as DNA: TGTGCCAGCAGCTCCCGGACTAGCGGCAGCACAGATACGCAGTATTTT. It specifies CASSSRTSGSTDTQYF.

The gene calls are TRBV28 and TRBJ1-6; D is possibly TRBD1 (6 bases). Germline-derived CDR1 and CDR2 are MDHEN and SYDVKM. The CDR3 has 16 residues. The V and J ends lost 2 bases and 6 bases respectively, with 14 bases between them. In nucleotides, the CDR3 is TGTGCCAGCAGTTTAGGGGGGGCGAGGATTAATTCACCCCTCCACTTT. Translating it yields CASSLGGARINSPLHF.

This chain links TRBV19 with TRBJ1-2, with a possible D match to TRBD1 (6 bases). Germline loops: CDR1 LNHDA, CDR2 SQIVND (reference sequence). The CDR3 covers 13 residues. Trimming left V 7 bases short and J 7 bases short, with 16 bases between. The CDR3 region is CASKGPGVSGYTF. The CDR3 DNA reads TGTGCCAGTAAAGGGCCAGGGGTTAGTGGCTACACCTTC.

The chain employs TRBV7-8 and TRBJ2-5; 7 positions match TRBD1. This CDR3 has 16 residues. Germline CDR1 reads SGHVS; CDR2 reads FQNEAQ. V lost 3 bases and J lost 1; bases outside the gene matches: 8. The DNA of the CDR3 is TGTGCCAGCAGCTTGGACAGGCCCAGCATCCAAGAGACCCAGTACTTC. It is translated as CASSLDRPSIQETQYF.

This sequence joins TRBV6-2 or TRBV6-3 and TRBJ2-4; 7 bases agree with TRBD1. This CDR3 is built from 16 residues. Germline V gene lookup returns CDR1 MNHEY and CDR2 SVGEGT. The ends lost 4 bases at V and 4 bases at J; junction bases unmatched: 10. The CDR3 nucleotides read TGTGCCAGCAGTTTCACGGCCAGGGACAGTAAAAACATTCAGTACTTC. Its protein is CASSFTARDSKNIQYF.

The chain uses TRBV5-4 and TRBJ1-1, with D possibly TRBD1 on 5 matching bases. This CDR3 contains 14 residues. V was cut by 0 bases and J by 1 base, with 7 bases left in between. Germline CDR1 is SGHNT and CDR2 is YYREEE (reference sequence). The CDR3: CASSLARANTEAFF. The CDR3 nucleotides read TGTGCCAGCAGCTTGGCCAGGGCGAACACTGAAGCTTTCTTT. The full variable domain, with the rest looked up from reference TRBV5-4 and TRBJ1-1, is ETGVTQSPTHLIKTRGQQVTLRCSSQSGHNTVSWYQQALGQGPQFIFQYYREEENGRGNFPPRFSGLQFPNYSSELNVNALELDDSALYLCASSLARANTEAFFGQGTRLTVV.

The chain joins TRBV4-1 to TRBJ2-7; 13 bases match TRBD2. With 4 bases clipped from V and 6 bases from J, the junction kept 6 bases outside the gene matches. Germline lookup yields CDR1 MGHRA and CDR2 YSYEKL. This CDR3 is built from 15 residues. The CDR3 here is CASSRGLAGVGEQYF. CDR3 coding DNA: TGCGCCAGCAGCCGAGGACTAGCGGGAGTCGGCGAGCAGTACTTC.

This clone was recorded only once. The chain employs TRBV21-1 and TRBJ2-5; the tabulated D call, TRBD2, remains unverified against the DNA. TRBV21-1 is flagged as a pseudogene. The CDR3 length is 16 residues. The CDR3 bases are TGTGCCAGCAGCACCCGACTAGCGGGGGAACAAGAGACCCAGTACTTC. As protein: CASSTRLAGEQETQYF.

The chain is built from TRBV18 and TRBJ2-2, with D perhaps TRBD2 (6 bases). The CDR3 spans 17 residues. Trimming shortened V by 3 bases and J by 4 bases, and 18 bases separated the two germline ends. Germline loops: CDR1 KGHSH, CDR2 LQKENI. CDR3 amino acids: CASSPTPTGVGTGELFF. The CDR3 nucleotides read TGTGCCAGCTCACCGACGCCTACGGGAGTTGGCACCGGGGAGCTGTTTTTT.

The J gene is TRBJ1-5, the V gene TRBV29-1; possibly TRBD1 for D (6 bases). CDR1 is SQVTM, CDR2 ANQGSEA, per germline. Trimming took 4 bases from V and 2 from J, leaving 12 bases between them. The CDR3 sequence is 14 residues long. CDR3 residues: CSVAVGGGNQPQHF. The CDR3 DNA sequence: TGCAGCGTTGCGGTAGGGGGGGGCAATCAGCCCCAGCATTTT.

This rearrangement joins TRBV23-1 to TRBJ1-6, with 9 bases matching TRBD1. TRBV23-1 is assigned to the ORF class and has an uncertain function. The CDR3 loop spans 21 amino acids. The junction had 14 bases not matched to a gene; V was cut back by 2 bases and J by 0 bases. CDR3 in DNA: TGCGCCAGCAGTCAACCAGGAACTCCCGGGACAGGGAGCTCCTATAATTCACCCCTCCACTTT. Protein sequence: CASSQPGTPGTGSSYNSPLHF.